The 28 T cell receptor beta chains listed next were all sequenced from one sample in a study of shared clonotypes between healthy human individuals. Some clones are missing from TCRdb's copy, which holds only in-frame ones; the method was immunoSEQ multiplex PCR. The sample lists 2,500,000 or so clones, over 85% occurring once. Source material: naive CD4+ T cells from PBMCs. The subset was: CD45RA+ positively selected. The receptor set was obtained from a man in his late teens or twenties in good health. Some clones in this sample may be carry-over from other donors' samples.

The CDR3 spells CASSLDKRGSTDTQYF. Written as DNA, the CDR3 is TGTGCCAGCAGCTTGGACAAGCGGGGTAGCACAGATACGCAGTATTTT. V usage is TRBV5-4 and J usage is TRBJ2-3; 7 bases are shared with TRBD2. With V trimmed by 0 bases and J by 0 bases, 4 bases remained unmatched. Germline V gene data show CDR1 as SGHNT and CDR2 as YYREEE (reference sequence). CDR3 size: 16 residues.

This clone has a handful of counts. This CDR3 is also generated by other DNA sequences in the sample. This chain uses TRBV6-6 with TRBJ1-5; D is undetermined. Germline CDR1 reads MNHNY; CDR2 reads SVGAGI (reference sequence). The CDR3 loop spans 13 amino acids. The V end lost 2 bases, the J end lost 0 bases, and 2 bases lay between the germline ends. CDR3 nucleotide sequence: TGTGCCAGCAGTTACGATAGCAATCAGCCCCAGCATTTT. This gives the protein CASSYDSNQPQHF.

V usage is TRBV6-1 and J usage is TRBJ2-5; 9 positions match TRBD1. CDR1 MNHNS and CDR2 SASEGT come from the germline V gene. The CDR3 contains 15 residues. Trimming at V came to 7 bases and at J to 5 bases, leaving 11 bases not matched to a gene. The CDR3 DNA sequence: TGTGCCAGCACACTAGGACAGGGGTTAACGGAGACCCAGTACTTC. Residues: CASTLGQGLTETQYF.

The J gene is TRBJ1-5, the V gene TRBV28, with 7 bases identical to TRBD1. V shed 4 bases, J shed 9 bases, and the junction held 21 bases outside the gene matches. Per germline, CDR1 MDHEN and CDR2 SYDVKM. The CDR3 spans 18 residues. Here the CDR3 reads CASSSLLQGPQRRGPQHF. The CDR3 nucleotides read TGTGCCAGCAGTTCCCTATTACAGGGGCCGCAGCGGAGGGGGCCCCAGCATTTT.

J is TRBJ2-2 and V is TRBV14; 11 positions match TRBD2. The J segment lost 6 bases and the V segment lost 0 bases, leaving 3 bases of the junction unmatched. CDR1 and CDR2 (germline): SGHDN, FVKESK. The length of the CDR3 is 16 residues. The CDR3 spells CASSQDSLAGAGELFF. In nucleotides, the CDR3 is TGTGCCAGCAGCCAAGATTCACTAGCGGGAGCCGGGGAGCTGTTTTTT.

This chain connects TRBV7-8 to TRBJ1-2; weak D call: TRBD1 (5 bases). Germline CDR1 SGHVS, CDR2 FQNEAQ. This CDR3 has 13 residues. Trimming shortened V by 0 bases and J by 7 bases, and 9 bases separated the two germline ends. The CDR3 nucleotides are TGTGCCAGCAGCTTAGCGTCTGGGGGTGGCTACACCTTC. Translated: CASSLASGGGYTF. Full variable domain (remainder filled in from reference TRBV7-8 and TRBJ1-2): GAGVSQSPRYKVAKRGQDVALRCDPISGHVSLFWYQQALGQGPEFLTYFQNEAQLDKSGLPSDRFFAERPEGSVSTLKIQRTQQEDSAVYLCASSLASGGGYTFGSGTRLTVV.

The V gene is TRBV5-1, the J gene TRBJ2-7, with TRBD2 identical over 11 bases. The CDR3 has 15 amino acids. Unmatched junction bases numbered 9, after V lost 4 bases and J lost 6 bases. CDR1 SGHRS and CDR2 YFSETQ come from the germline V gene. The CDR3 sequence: CASSTVAGGPGEQYF. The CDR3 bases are TGCGCCAGCAGCACTGTAGCGGGAGGGCCGGGCGAGCAGTACTTC.

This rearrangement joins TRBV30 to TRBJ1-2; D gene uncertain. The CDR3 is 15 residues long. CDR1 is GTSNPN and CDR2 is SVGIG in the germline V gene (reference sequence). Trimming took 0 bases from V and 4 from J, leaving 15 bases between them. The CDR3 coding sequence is TGTGCCTGGAGTGTAAGTGACGTCCTCCCCTATGGCTACACCTTC. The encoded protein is CAWSVSDVLPYGYTF.

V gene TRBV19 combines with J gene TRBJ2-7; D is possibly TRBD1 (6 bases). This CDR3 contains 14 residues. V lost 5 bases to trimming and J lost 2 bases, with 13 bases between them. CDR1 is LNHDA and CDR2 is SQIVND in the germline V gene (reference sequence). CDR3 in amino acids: CASSPGTLTYEQYF. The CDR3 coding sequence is TGTGCCAGTAGTCCCGGGACATTAACCTACGAGCAGTACTTC.

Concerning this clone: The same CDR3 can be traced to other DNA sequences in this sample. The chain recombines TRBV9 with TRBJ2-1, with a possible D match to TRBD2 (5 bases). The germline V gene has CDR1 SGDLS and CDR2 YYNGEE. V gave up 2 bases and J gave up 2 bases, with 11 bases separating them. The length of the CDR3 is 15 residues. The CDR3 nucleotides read TGTGCCAGCAGCGTGTCAGGACTTACCTACAATGAGCAGTTCTTC. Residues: CASSVSGLTYNEQFF.

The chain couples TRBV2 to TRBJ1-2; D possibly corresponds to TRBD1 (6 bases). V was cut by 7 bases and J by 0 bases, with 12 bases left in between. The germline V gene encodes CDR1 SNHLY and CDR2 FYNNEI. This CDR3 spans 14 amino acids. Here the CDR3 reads CASTRTDTNYGYTF. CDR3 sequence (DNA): TGTGCCAGCACCAGGACAGATACTAACTATGGCTACACCTTC.

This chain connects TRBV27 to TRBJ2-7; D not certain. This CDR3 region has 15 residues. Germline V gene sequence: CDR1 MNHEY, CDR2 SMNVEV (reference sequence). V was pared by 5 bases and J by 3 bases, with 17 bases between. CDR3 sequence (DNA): TGTGCCAGCAGTCGTATGGGCCAGGCTTTCTACGAGCAGTACTTC. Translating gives CASSRMGQAFYEQYF.

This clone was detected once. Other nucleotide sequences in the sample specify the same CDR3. DNA of the CDR3: TGTGCCATCAGTGAGTCGCTAGCGGGTCGTGAGACCCAGTACTTC. This sequence encodes CAISESLAGRETQYF. The gene calls are TRBV10-3 and TRBJ2-5; 8 bases are a match to TRBD2. The J segment lost 5 bases and the V segment lost 0 bases, leaving 5 bases of the junction unmatched. This CDR3 is built from 15 residues. Germline V CDR1 and CDR2: ENHRY, SYGVKD.

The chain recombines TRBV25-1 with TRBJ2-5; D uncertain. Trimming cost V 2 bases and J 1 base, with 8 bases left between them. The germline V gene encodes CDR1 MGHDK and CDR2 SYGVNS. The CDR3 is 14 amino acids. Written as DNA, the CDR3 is TGTGCCAGCAGTGAAATGAGAAGCCAAGAGACCCAGTACTTC. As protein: CASSEMRSQETQYF.

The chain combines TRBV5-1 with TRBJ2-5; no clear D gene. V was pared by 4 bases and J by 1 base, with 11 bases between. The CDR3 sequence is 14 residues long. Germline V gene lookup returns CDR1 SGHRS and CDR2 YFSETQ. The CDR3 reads CASSSNGVQETQYF. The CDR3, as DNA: TGCGCCAGCAGCAGCAACGGAGTCCAAGAGACCCAGTACTTC.

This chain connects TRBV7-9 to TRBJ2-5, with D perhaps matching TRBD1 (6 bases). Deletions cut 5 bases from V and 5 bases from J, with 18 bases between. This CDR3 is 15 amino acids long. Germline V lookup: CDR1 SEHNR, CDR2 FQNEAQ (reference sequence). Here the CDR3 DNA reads TGTGCCAGCAGCCCCCTAGGACAGCAGAAGGAGACCCAGTACTTC. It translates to CASSPLGQQKETQYF.

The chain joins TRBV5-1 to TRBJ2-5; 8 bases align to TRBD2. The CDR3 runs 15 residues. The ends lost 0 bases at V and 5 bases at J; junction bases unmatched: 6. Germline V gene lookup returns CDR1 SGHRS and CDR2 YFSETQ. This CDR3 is CASSLDLGRGETQYF. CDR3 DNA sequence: TGCGCCAGCAGCTTGGACCTCGGGAGGGGTGAGACCCAGTACTTC.

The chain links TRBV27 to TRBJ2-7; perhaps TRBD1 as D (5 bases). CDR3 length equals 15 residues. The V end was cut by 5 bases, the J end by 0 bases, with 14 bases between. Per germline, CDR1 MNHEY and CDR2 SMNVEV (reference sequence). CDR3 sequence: CASSTTAIFSYEQYF. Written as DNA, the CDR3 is TGTGCCAGCAGTACGACAGCTATCTTCTCCTACGAGCAGTACTTC.

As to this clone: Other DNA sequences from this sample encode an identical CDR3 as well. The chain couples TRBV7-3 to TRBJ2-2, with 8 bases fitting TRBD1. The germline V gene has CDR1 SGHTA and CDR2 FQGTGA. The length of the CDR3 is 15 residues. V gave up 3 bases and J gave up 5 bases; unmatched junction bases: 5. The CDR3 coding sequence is TGTGCCAGCAGCTTTGGACAGGGCAATACCGGGGAGCTGTTTTTT. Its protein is CASSFGQGNTGELFF.

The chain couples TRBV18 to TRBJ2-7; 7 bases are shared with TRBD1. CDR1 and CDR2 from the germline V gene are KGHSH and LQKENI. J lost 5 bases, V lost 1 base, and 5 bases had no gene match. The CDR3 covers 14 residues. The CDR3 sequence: CASSPLQGTHEQYF. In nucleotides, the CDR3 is TGTGCCAGCTCACCACTACAGGGGACCCACGAGCAGTACTTC.

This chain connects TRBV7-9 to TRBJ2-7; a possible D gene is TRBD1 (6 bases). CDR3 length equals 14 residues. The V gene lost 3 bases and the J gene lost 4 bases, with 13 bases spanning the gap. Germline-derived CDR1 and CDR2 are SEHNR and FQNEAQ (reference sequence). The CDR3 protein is CASSFAGARYEQYF. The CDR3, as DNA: TGTGCCAGCAGCTTCGCAGGGGCGCGGTACGAGCAGTACTTC.

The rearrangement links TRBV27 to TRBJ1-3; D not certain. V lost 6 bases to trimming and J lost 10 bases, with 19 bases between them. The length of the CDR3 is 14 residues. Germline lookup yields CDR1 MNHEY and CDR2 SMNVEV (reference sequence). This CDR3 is CASSPTPGGRTIYF. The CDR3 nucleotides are TGTGCCAGCAGCCCGACTCCAGGCGGTCGTACCATATATTTT.

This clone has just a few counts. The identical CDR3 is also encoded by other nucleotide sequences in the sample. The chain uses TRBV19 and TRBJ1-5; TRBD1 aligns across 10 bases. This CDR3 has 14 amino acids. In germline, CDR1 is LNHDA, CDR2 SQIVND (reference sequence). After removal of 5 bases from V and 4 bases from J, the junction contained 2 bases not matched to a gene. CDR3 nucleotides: TGTGCCAGTAGTTCGGACAGGGGGAATCAGCCCCAGCATTTT. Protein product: CASSSDRGNQPQHF.

The CDR3 DNA reads as TGTGCCAGTAGCTTGAGCGGGCAGGGGGTAGAGCCCCAGCATTTT. This sequence encodes CASSLSGQGVEPQHF. The chain joins TRBV19 to TRBJ1-5; TRBD1 agrees at 7 bases. This CDR3 is 15 amino acids long. The V gene's germline CDR1 is LNHDA and CDR2 SQIVND (reference sequence). V lost 6 bases and J lost 8; bases outside the gene matches: 13.

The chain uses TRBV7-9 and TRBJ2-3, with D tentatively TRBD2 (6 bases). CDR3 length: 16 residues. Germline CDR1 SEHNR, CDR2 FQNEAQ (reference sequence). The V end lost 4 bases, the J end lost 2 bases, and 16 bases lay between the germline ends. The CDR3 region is CASSSSRRASTDTQYF. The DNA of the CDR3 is TGTGCCAGCAGCTCTAGCAGGAGGGCCTCCACAGATACGCAGTATTTT.

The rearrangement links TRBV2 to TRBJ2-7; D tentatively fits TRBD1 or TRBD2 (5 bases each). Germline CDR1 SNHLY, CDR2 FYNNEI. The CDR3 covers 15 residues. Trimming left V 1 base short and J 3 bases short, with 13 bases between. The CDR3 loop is CASSEGGASNYEQYF. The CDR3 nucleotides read TGTGCCAGCAGTGAAGGAGGGGCTAGCAACTACGAGCAGTACTTC.

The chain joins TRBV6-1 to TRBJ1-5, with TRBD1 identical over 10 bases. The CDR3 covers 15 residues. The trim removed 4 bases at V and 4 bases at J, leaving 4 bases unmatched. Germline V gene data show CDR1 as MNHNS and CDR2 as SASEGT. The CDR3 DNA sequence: TGTGCCAGCAGTGCAGGGACAGGGGTTAATCAGCCCCAGCATTTT. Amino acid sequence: CASSAGTGVNQPQHF.

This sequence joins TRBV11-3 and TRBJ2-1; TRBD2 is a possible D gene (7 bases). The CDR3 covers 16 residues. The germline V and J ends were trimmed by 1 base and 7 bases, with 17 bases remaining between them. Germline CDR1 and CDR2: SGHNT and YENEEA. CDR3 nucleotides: TGTGCCAGCAGCTTAGGGGTCAGGGCGGGGGCAAATGAGCAGTTCTTC. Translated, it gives CASSLGVRAGANEQFF.